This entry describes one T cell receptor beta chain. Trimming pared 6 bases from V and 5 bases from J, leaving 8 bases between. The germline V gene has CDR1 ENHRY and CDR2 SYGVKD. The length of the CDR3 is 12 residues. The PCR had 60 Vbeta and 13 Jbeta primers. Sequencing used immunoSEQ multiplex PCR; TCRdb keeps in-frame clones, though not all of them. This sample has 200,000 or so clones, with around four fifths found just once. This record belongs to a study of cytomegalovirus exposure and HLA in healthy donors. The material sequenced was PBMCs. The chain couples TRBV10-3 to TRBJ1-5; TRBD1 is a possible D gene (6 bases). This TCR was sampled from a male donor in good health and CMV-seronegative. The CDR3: CAISAGDQPQHF. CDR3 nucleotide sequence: TGTGCCATCAGCGCAGGGGATCAGCCCCAGCATTTT.